The 30 T cell receptor beta chains presented below share a single source sample, sequenced in a study of T cells in tuberculosis. The method was immunoSEQ multiplex PCR; TCRdb's version includes in-frame clones alone and lacks a portion of them. The repertoire holds 25,000 to 35,000 clones, with 90% to 95% as singletons. This sample's time point: new active TB diagnosis, blood taken before or within 7 days of starting treatment. The material sequenced was PBMCs, taken at tuberculosis diagnosis. The receptor set was obtained from an adult with tuberculosis.

This chain connects TRBV28 to TRBJ2-7; D call uncertain. V shed 2 bases and J shed 2 bases, with 7 bases lying between them. The CDR3 runs to 13 residues. From germline, CDR1 is MDHEN and CDR2 SYDVKM. CDR3 protein: CASSLTAPYEQYF. CDR3 coding DNA: TGTGCCAGCAGTTTAACAGCTCCCTACGAGCAGTACTTC. The full variable domain, with the rest looked up from reference TRBV28 and TRBJ2-7, is DVKVTQSSRYLVKRTGEKVFLECVQDMDHENMFWYRQDPGLGLRLIYFSYDVKMKEKGDIPEGYSVSREKKERFSLILESASTNQTSMYLCASSLTAPYEQYFGPGTRLTVT.

V gene TRBV5-1 combines with J gene TRBJ2-3; D is perhaps TRBD2 (6 bases). Trimming shortened V by 0 bases and J by 2 bases, and 10 bases separated the two germline ends. The CDR3 is 15 amino acids. CDR1 is SGHRS and CDR2 is YFSETQ in the germline V gene. As DNA, the CDR3 is TGCGCCAGCAGCTTGGGGACTACTCCCACAGATACGCAGTATTTT. Protein sequence: CASSLGTTPTDTQYF. The entire variable domain, with the rest obtained from reference TRBV5-1 and TRBJ2-3, is as follows: KAGVTQTPRYLIKTRGQQVTLSCSPISGHRSVSWYQQTPGQGLQFLFEYFSETQRNKGNFPGRFSGRQFSNSRSEMNVSTLELGDSALYLCASSLGTTPTDTQYFGPGTRLTVL.

The chain has TRBV7-6 and TRBJ2-1; TRBD2 agrees at 11 bases. The germline gives CDR1 SGHVS, CDR2 FNYEAQ. The CDR3 has 16 amino acids. The junction had 6 bases not matched to a gene; V was cut back by 5 bases and J by 3 bases. CDR3 DNA sequence: TGTGCCAGCAGCCCACGTAGCGGGGGGGGCTACAATGAGCAGTTCTTC. Amino acid sequence: CASSPRSGGGYNEQFF. The full variable domain, in which reference TRBV7-6 and TRBJ2-1 provide the parts outside the CDR3, is GAGVSQSPRYKVTKRGQDVALRCDPISGHVSLYWYRQALGQGPEFLTYFNYEAQQDKSGLPNDRFSAERPEGSISTLTIQRTEQRDSAMYRCASSPRSGGGYNEQFFGPGTRLTVL.

The J gene is TRBJ2-7, the V gene TRBV10-1, with 9 bases aligning to TRBD1. Germline V CDR1 and CDR2: WNHNN, SYGVQD (reference sequence). The CDR3 length is 17 residues. J gave up 5 bases and V 0 bases, and 11 bases lay outside the gene matches. The CDR3 loop reads CASSESRQTGGRNEQYF. CDR3 sequence (DNA): TGCGCCAGCAGTGAGTCGAGACAGACAGGGGGTAGGAACGAGCAGTACTTC.

The chain employs TRBV7-3 and TRBJ2-7; D gene uncertain. Trimming removed 0 bases at V and 5 bases at J, with 11 bases between. Germline V lookup: CDR1 SGHTA, CDR2 FQGTGA. The length of the CDR3 is 14 residues. Written as DNA, the CDR3 is TGTGCCAGCAGCTTAACTCCTAGTCATGACGAGCAGTACTTC. It is translated as CASSLTPSHDEQYF.

This chain connects TRBV2 to TRBJ1-2; D is unresolved. The germline V gene has CDR1 SNHLY and CDR2 FYNNEI. Trimming removed 0 bases from V and 5 bases from J, with 4 bases in between. This CDR3 has 12 residues. In DNA form, the CDR3 reads TGTGCCAGCAGTGAAGCCCAGTATGGCTACACCTTC. Translating it yields CASSEAQYGYTF. Using reference TRBV2 and TRBJ1-2 for the parts outside the CDR3, the full variable domain is EPEVTQTPSHQVTQMGQEVILRCVPISNHLYFYWYRQILGQKVEFLVSFYNNEISEKSEIFDDQFSVERPDGSNFTLKIRSTKLEDSAMYFCASSEAQYGYTFGSGTRLTVV.

This rearrangement joins TRBV2 to TRBJ1-1; D gene ambiguous. V lost 2 bases to trimming and J lost 0 bases, with 7 bases between them. Germline V gene sequence: CDR1 SNHLY, CDR2 FYNNEI. This CDR3 comprises 14 residues. Written as DNA, the CDR3 is TGTGCCAGCAGTGAAACAGAAATGAACACTGAAGCTTTCTTT. Translating gives CASSETEMNTEAFF.

This clone was seen a handful of times. For the CDR3, the DNA is TGCAGCGTGGGACTAGCGGGGATTGAGCAGTTCTTC. It specifies CSVGLAGIEQFF. The V gene is TRBV29-1, the J gene TRBJ2-1; 13 nucleotides match TRBD2. CDR3 length: 12 residues. The junction had 2 bases not matched to a gene; V was cut back by 6 bases and J by 9 bases. Germline CDR1 SQVTM, CDR2 ANQGSEA.

CDR3 in amino acids: CASSPGTSGSNEQFF. The CDR3 DNA follows: TGTGCCAGCAGCCCCGGGACTAGCGGGTCCAATGAGCAGTTCTTC. V usage is TRBV5-6 and J usage is TRBJ2-1, with 12 positions matching TRBD2. The V segment lost 4 bases and the J segment 6 bases; nucleotides outside the gene matches: 5. The germline V gene has CDR1 SGHDT and CDR2 YYEEEE. The CDR3 is 15 residues long.

The chain joins TRBV4-3 to TRBJ1-5; 7 nucleotides agree with TRBD1. Germline V gene lookup returns CDR1 LGHNA and CDR2 YSLEER. The trim removed 3 bases at V and 7 bases at J, leaving 6 bases unmatched. This CDR3 is built from 14 residues. DNA of the CDR3: TGCGCCAGCAGCCAGGCTAGGGGGCAACAGCCCCAGCATTTT. It yields the protein CASSQARGQQPQHF.

V is TRBV10-2 and J is TRBJ2-7; TRBD1 aligns across 8 bases. This CDR3 has 14 residues. Losses at the gene ends were 5 bases for V and 1 base for J; bases not matched to a gene: 4. The germline V gene encodes CDR1 WSHSY and CDR2 SAAADI. This CDR3 reads CASSPGTGSYEQYF. DNA for the CDR3: TGCGCCAGCAGTCCCGGGACAGGTTCCTACGAGCAGTACTTC.

In nucleotides, the CDR3 is TGTGCCAGTAGCAAGGGGGGGACTGAAGCTTTCTTT. Its protein is CASSKGGTEAFF. The chain uses TRBV19 and TRBJ1-1; weak D call: TRBD1 (6 bases). Trimming cost V 6 bases and J 5 bases, with 10 bases left between them. The CDR3 sequence is 12 residues long. The germline CDR1 and CDR2 sequences are LNHDA and SQIVND (reference sequence).

This clone came up once. The V and J genes are TRBV4-1 and TRBJ1-5; TRBD1 aligns across 8 bases. Germline V gives CDR1 MGHRA, CDR2 YSYEKL. There are 14 residues in the CDR3. J lost 11 bases, V lost 0 bases, and 6 bases had no gene match. CDR3 loop: CASSQEVDRVTQHF. The DNA for the CDR3 is TGCGCCAGCAGCCAAGAAGTGGACAGGGTGACCCAGCATTTT.

This chain links TRBV7-3 with TRBJ2-1, with TRBD2 matching 7 bases. Germline V lookup: CDR1 SGHTA, CDR2 FQGTGA. V gave up 2 bases and J gave up 6 bases; unmatched junction bases: 13. This CDR3 has 17 amino acids. The CDR3 loop reads CASSLAPPQTGGNEQFF. Written as DNA, the CDR3 is TGTGCCAGCAGCTTAGCCCCTCCCCAAACGGGGGGCAATGAGCAGTTCTTC. Full variable domain (rest looked up from reference TRBV7-3 and TRBJ2-1): GAGVSQTPSNKVTEKGKYVELRCDPISGHTALYWYRQSLGQGPEFLIYFQGTGAADDSGLPNDRFFAVRPEGSVSTLKIQRTERGDSAVYLCASSLAPPQTGGNEQFFGPGTRLTVL.

The chain carries TRBV10-1 and TRBJ2-1; D call uncertain. Trimming removed 2 bases from V and 8 bases from J, with 10 bases in between. Germline CDR1 and CDR2: WNHNN and SYGVQD (reference sequence). This CDR3 region has 13 residues. CDR3 sequence (DNA): TGCGCCAGCAGTGAGACCCCGGCGGATGAGCAGTTCTTC. Translated: CASSETPADEQFF.

This rearrangement joins TRBV15 to TRBJ2-1; tentative D call: TRBD2 (5 bases). CDR1 and CDR2 from the germline V gene are LNHNV and YYDKDF (reference sequence). V was cut by 5 bases and J by 3 bases, with 8 bases left in between. This CDR3 comprises 13 residues. The CDR3 bases are TGTGCCACCAGCGAGGGTTACTACAATGAGCAGTTCTTC. The encoded protein is CATSEGYYNEQFF.

The V gene is TRBV6-4, the J gene TRBJ1-6; 7 bases fit TRBD1. V lost 6 bases to trimming and J lost 9 bases; unmatched junction nucleotides: 8. This CDR3 comprises 14 residues. The germline V gene has CDR1 MRHNA and CDR2 SNTAGT. This CDR3 is CASSRQGGFSPLHF. The CDR3 coding sequence is TGTGCCAGCAGCAGGCAGGGGGGTTTTTCACCCCTCCACTTT.

The chain links TRBV7-2 to TRBJ1-1; perhaps TRBD1 as D (6 bases). Germline V lookup: CDR1 SGHTA, CDR2 FQGNSA. The CDR3 runs to 14 residues. V shed 2 bases and J shed 5 bases, with 12 bases lying between them. The CDR3 is CASSLKGVRTEAFF. CDR3 DNA sequence: TGTGCCAGCAGCTTAAAGGGGGTACGGACTGAAGCTTTCTTT.

This clone appeared once. The rearrangement uses TRBV7-3 and TRBJ1-1; D perhaps matches TRBD1 (5 bases). V shed 5 bases and J shed 5 bases, with 12 bases lying between them. The CDR3 runs to 13 residues. Germline lookup yields CDR1 SGHTA and CDR2 FQGTGA. CDR3 protein: CASSLGLGTEAFF. The CDR3 DNA reads TGTGCCAGCAGCCTGGGGCTGGGGACTGAAGCTTTCTTT.

The chain couples TRBV7-9 to TRBJ1-2; D unresolved. The CDR3 is 14 residues long. Germline V lookup: CDR1 SEHNR, CDR2 FQNEAQ (reference sequence). V dropped 2 bases and J dropped 7 bases, with 14 bases sitting between them. Here the CDR3 reads CASSLSRSEGGYTF. The CDR3 nucleotides are TGTGCCAGCAGCTTAAGTCGCAGCGAAGGTGGCTACACCTTC.

This clone was observed once. This chain connects TRBV6-4 to TRBJ2-1; TRBD2 matches at 10 bases. CDR1 and CDR2 (germline): MRHNA, SNTAGT. The CDR3 totals 15 residues. Losses at the gene ends were 3 bases for V and 7 bases for J; bases not matched to a gene: 6. The CDR3 nucleotides read TGTGCCAGCAGTGAGGCGAGCGGGGGGGAGAATGAGCAGTTCTTC. This gives the protein CASSEASGGENEQFF.

This clone was seen a single time. The chain employs TRBV5-1 and TRBJ2-1, with 9 bases fitting TRBD2. V shed 4 bases and J 4 bases; nucleotides not matched to a gene: 9. This CDR3 comprises 16 residues. CDR1 and CDR2 from the germline V gene are SGHRS and YFSETQ. CDR3 coding DNA: TGCGCCAGCAGCGGAATGACTAGCGGAGAGTACAATGAGCAGTTCTTC. Residues: CASSGMTSGEYNEQFF. The full variable domain, completed using reference TRBV5-1 and TRBJ2-1, is KAGVTQTPRYLIKTRGQQVTLSCSPISGHRSVSWYQQTPGQGLQFLFEYFSETQRNKGNFPGRFSGRQFSNSRSEMNVSTLELGDSALYLCASSGMTSGEYNEQFFGPGTRLTVL.

The rearrangement links TRBV19 to TRBJ2-7, with 7 positions matching TRBD1. The germline CDR1 and CDR2 sequences are LNHDA and SQIVND (reference sequence). The CDR3 has 16 residues. After removal of 1 base from V and 2 bases from J, the junction contained 8 bases not matched to a gene. CDR3 sequence: CASSIVVTGPTYEQYF. Written as DNA, the CDR3 is TGTGCCAGTAGTATAGTGGTGACAGGGCCGACCTACGAGCAGTACTTC.

This chain joins TRBV7-3 and TRBJ2-1, with a tentative D call TRBD1 (6 bases). Between the trimmed V and J ends, which lost 3 bases and 6 bases, there was a span of 15 bases. The germline CDR1 and CDR2 sequences are SGHTA and FQGTGA. The CDR3 is 15 amino acids. The CDR3: CASSLDSFAGNEQFF. The CDR3 DNA reads TGTGCCAGCAGCTTGGACAGTTTCGCCGGCAATGAGCAGTTCTTC. Full variable domain (outside the CDR3, taken from reference TRBV7-3 and TRBJ2-1): GAGVSQTPSNKVTEKGKYVELRCDPISGHTALYWYRQSLGQGPEFLIYFQGTGAADDSGLPNDRFFAVRPEGSVSTLKIQRTERGDSAVYLCASSLDSFAGNEQFFGPGTRLTVL.

The CDR3 sequence is CASRRDREVENYNEQFF. DNA for the CDR3: TGTGCCAGCAGGCGGGACAGGGAGGTAGAAAACTACAATGAGCAGTTCTTC. The rearrangement uses TRBV27 and TRBJ2-1; 9 bases align to TRBD1. Unmatched junction bases numbered 12, after V lost 6 bases and J lost 3 bases. This CDR3 contains 17 residues. The germline gives CDR1 MNHEY, CDR2 SMNVEV (reference sequence).

The chain combines TRBV4-2 with TRBJ2-2; TRBD2 is a possible D gene (7 bases). Per germline, CDR1 LGHNA and CDR2 YNFKEQ. The length of the CDR3 is 16 residues. V dropped 4 bases and J dropped 5 bases, with 17 bases sitting between them. The CDR3 protein is CASSRGGAGWTGELFF. The CDR3 nucleotides read TGTGCCAGCAGCCGTGGGGGGGCAGGGTGGACCGGGGAGCTGTTTTTT.

This clone was picked up one time. The chain couples TRBV4-3 to TRBJ2-3; D is possibly TRBD2 (7 bases). V lost 0 bases to trimming and J lost 2 bases, with 9 bases between them. CDR3 length equals 15 residues. Germline V CDR1 and CDR2: LGHNA, YSLEER. For the CDR3, the DNA is TGCGCCAGCAGCCAAGATCGGGGGGCCACAGATACGCAGTATTTT. Its translation: CASSQDRGATDTQYF.

This CDR3 reads CASSSGGAANYGYTF. CDR3 sequence (DNA): TGTGCCAGCAGCTCCGGGGGGGCGGCGAACTATGGCTACACCTTC. This chain joins TRBV5-4 and TRBJ1-2; TRBD1 might be the D (6 bases). The germline V gene encodes CDR1 SGHNT and CDR2 YYREEE (reference sequence). This CDR3 has 15 amino acids. Trimming cost V 3 bases and J 2 bases, with 14 bases left between them.

The gene calls are TRBV5-1 and TRBJ2-7; 7 nucleotides align to TRBD1. With 4 bases clipped from V and 2 bases from J, the junction kept 9 bases outside the gene matches. This CDR3 has 15 residues. Germline CDR1 SGHRS, CDR2 YFSETQ. DNA for the CDR3: TGCGCCAGCAGCCGTATGGGACAGTCAACCTACGAGCAGTACTTC. Its protein is CASSRMGQSTYEQYF.

This chain uses TRBV18 with TRBJ2-1; 9 bases match TRBD2. This CDR3 has 17 residues. The J segment lost 7 bases and the V segment lost 2 bases, leaving 12 bases of the junction unmatched. The V gene's germline CDR1 is KGHSH and CDR2 LQKENI. Written as DNA, the CDR3 is TGTGCCAGCTCACCAGGGGGGGTTTCTAGCGGGAAGAATGAGCAGTTCTTC. Its protein product is CASSPGGVSSGKNEQFF.